These T cell receptor beta chains were read from a single sample in a study of cytomegalovirus exposure and HLA in healthy donors. The assay was immunoSEQ multiplex PCR, and TCRdb's table has in-frame clones only and misses some. The table records tens of thousands of clones, approximately 90% of them present only once. The sample taken for sequencing was PBMCs. Source of these receptors: a young woman in good health and CMV-seronegative. The conserved cysteine and the conserved F or W are not part of the CDR3 here.

TRBV7-8,ASSFSSGPNNEQF
TRBV27,ASSSGQGFYNEQF
TRBV10-1,ASSEPGQGVNEQY
TRBV19,ASSINGGLNTEAF
TRBV10-3,AISGTGVSYNEQF
TRBV19,ASSIGGWSYEQY
TRBV6-5,ASSYKDTITYEQY
TRBV9,ASSESGGSSYEQY
TRBV9,ASSVESRGYGEQF
TRBV27,ASSLGGDGYT
TRBV27,ASIARSGTGPQETQY
TRBV7-9,ASSSRQGMNEQF
TRBV11-3,ASSPSTGGIDEQY
TRBV6-4,ASIDGSVSGVSVGIPYEQY
TRBV27,ASSSEETQY
TRBV28,ASSEYRHEQY
TRBV4-1,ASSHAGHTEAF
TRBV5-1,ASSLAGDYGYT
TRBV2,ASSEWGGSYNEQF
TRBV7-3,ASSLTSGNTGELF
TRBV19,ASERTSGYNEQF
TRBV18,ASSPQVGSDEQY
TRBV28,ASSATGGSGTEAF
TRBV6-4,ASSDGQNTDTQY
TRBV7-2,ASSPQAHNEQF
TRBV28,ASSLGQPDSGFHNEQF
TRBV30,VWSRQGDYGYT